These 3 T cell receptor beta chains came from one sample sequenced in a study of shared clonotypes between healthy human individuals. Only in-frame clones appear in the TCRdb table, and some are missing; sequencing was by immunoSEQ multiplex PCR. The data contain some 1 million clones, more than 65% of them seen just once; the ten biggest clones take up approximately 1.5%. Sequencing was performed on memory CD4+ T cells sorted from blood. As to subset: CD45RA-negative fraction. The origin of the receptors is a man between 18 and 29 years old in good health.

On this clone itself: Other DNA sequences in the same sample also yield this CDR3. The V call is TRBV5-1, the J call TRBJ2-3, with TRBD2 matching 8 bases. Germline CDR1 and CDR2: SGHRS and YFSETQ. V lost 0 bases to trimming and J lost 0 bases; unmatched junction nucleotides: 3. The CDR3 covers 16 residues. The CDR3 loop is CASSLAAGASTDTQYF. The CDR3 nucleotides read TGCGCCAGCAGCTTGGCAGCGGGGGCTAGCACAGATACGCAGTATTTT.

The CDR3 reads CASERQTNTGELFF. CDR3 DNA: TGTGCCAGTGAGAGACAGACGAACACCGGGGAGCTGTTTTTT. The chain links TRBV9 to TRBJ2-2, with a weak D call TRBD1 (5 bases). This CDR3 has 14 residues. Between the trimmed V and J ends, which lost 8 bases and 0 bases, there was a span of 11 bases. Germline-derived CDR1 and CDR2 are SGDLS and YYNGEE.

This clone was found a few times. The chain is built from TRBV5-8 and TRBJ1-5, with 12 bases aligning to TRBD1. Germline V gene sequence: CDR1 SGHTS, CDR2 YDEGEE. This CDR3 region has 15 residues. The V gene end was trimmed by 4 bases and the J gene end by 5 bases; junction bases not matched to a gene: 4. CDR3: CASSNRDRGHQPQHF. CDR3 bases: TGTGCCAGCAGCAACCGGGACAGGGGGCATCAGCCCCAGCATTTT.